The entry below describes one T cell receptor (beta chain). Its antigen is currently not known. No much larger clonotype is one base removed from it; base qualities were not supplied. This entry is derived from a study of Ad26.COV2.S vaccination and SARS-CoV-2 variants (dated by TCRdb to the early 2020s). Context from the whole study: Vaccine-arm donors were drawn from COV1001, a multicentre, randomized, double-blind, placebo-controlled phase I-IIa trial of Ad26.COV2.S in healthy adults. Dosing of Ad26.COV2.S was intramuscular, at either 5x10^10 or 1x10^11 viral particles, delivered as one shot or as two shots spaced 56 days apart. TCRbeta repertoire sequencing served as the tool for gauging how specific and how broad the SARS-CoV-2-reactive T cell receptors were following Ad26.COV2.S vaccination. The TCR-sequenced set comprised around 32 samples: around 20 Ad26.COV2.S vaccine recipients, 5 placebo recipients and 8 SARS-CoV-2 convalescent individuals. Trial participants were randomized into five groups of five, in which low-dose or high-dose Ad26.COV2.S was given once or twice, or placebo was given on both occasions. Investigators did not know the trial group allocation while performing experiments and assessing outcomes.

Inclusive of the bounding cysteine and phenylalanine, the CDR3 is 17 residues long. The CDR3 DNA has 51 bases and is translated from base 1. The germline V and J ends show losses of 3 bases and 4 bases respectively, and no gene match explains 10 bases of the junction. From a lookup of the germline V gene, CDR1 and CDR2 are SGDLS and YYNGEE. Study-wide findings and limitations: The study was not powered to compare responses between vaccine doses or regimens. Spike-specific TCR breadth was higher in Ad26.COV2.S recipients than in placebo recipients (P = 0.0014). Vaccine and placebo recipients had similar non-spike TCR breadth, a finding consistent with the vaccine containing only spike. The authors noted that total T cell responses may have been underestimated by the TCR breadth and depth analyses. After vaccination, spike-specific CD8+ and CD4+ T cell responses were reported to show substantial breadth.

This specimen's treatment or condition label, interpreted: around 19 received Ad26.COV2.S at low or high dose, single or two shots; several received placebo; per-sample allocation not given. Repertoires of vaccine and placebo recipients were sequenced from samples taken on day 63 after the first injection. In Cohort 1b, roughly 26 adults aged 18-55 years were enrolled at a single site in Boston, USA, between 29 July and 7 August 2020. Ad26.COV2.S consisted of a replication-incompetent adenovirus type 26 vector by which a prefusion-stabilized SARS-CoV-2 spike protein from the original Wuhan strain was expressed. The immunoSEQ Assay was used to sequence TCRbeta CDR3 regions. After extraction, genomic DNA underwent amplification by bias-controlled multiplex PCR, followed by high-throughput sequencing. In the authors' own workflow: To quantify the absolute abundance of every unique TCRbeta CDR3 region, sequences were collapsed and filtered. Usable DNA was measured by amplifying reference genes present in all nucleated cells, and TCRbeta template counts were normalized to that usable DNA to estimate T cell fraction. Repertoire TCRs were annotated as SARS-CoV-2-specific when V gene, CDR3 amino acid sequence and J gene were exactly matched to a known reactive TCR set. MIRA supplied the reference SARS-CoV-2 TCR set, which was filtered for enrichment in COVID-19-positive ImmuneCODE repertoires so that public or cross-reactive TCRs were removed. Based on the MIRA antigens, annotated TCRs were further analysed at the level of specific ORF or position within ORF. Breadth was defined as annotated unique rearrangements over total unique productive rearrangements; depth was the summed frequency of those rearrangements. Two-sided Wilcoxon rank-sum tests were applied when comparing TCR breadth between groups. TCRdb's version of the immuneACCESS table is confined to in-frame rearrangements and falls short of the full clone set. An unresolved V gene accounts for under half of the shortfall where checked; the remainder is of unknown origin. V, J and clone size are taken as reported in that table, and D and trimming were inferred from the DNA itself. The sample profile shows 350,000 to 450,000 clones; about 85% of them were found once. Around 3% of the sample is taken by the ten largest.

The sequencing used peripheral blood, collected in a trial of Ad26.COV2.S vaccine versus placebo. The chain employs TRBV9 and TRBJ1-5; TRBD1 lines up with 10 middle nucleotides. The TCR originated in a person between 18 and 65 years old who received the Ad26.COV2.S COVID-19 vaccine or a placebo. This receptor has the CDR3 CASSGVIDRGLNQPQHF. The sequence in DNA is TGTGCCAGCAGCGGGGTAATAGACAGGGGGCTAAATCAGCCCCAGCATTTT.